This T cell receptor beta chain is from a study of blood T cell repertoires in COVID-19. The CDR3 covers 14 residues. The germline gives CDR1 SGHRS, CDR2 YFSETQ. The J segment lost 6 bases and the V segment lost 3 bases, leaving 5 bases of the junction unmatched. How the authors handled the data: Amplification of reference gene primers was used by the study to estimate nucleated cell counts. The table came from immunoSEQ multiplex PCR; TCRdb's copy has only in-frame clones and leaves some out. V and J calls plus clone size are reproduced from that table; the DNA served to infer D and trimming. The data contain 40,000 or so clones, 88% of them singletons.

This clonotype was sampled from a human donor in a cohort sampled during active COVID-19. This chain connects TRBV5-1 to TRBJ2-1; 8 bases are shared with TRBD1. Sequenced input: peripheral blood. For the CDR3, the DNA is TGCGCCAGCAGCTCGGACAGGGTAAGCAATGAGCAGTTCTTC. It specifies CASSSDRVSNEQFF.